This paragraph reports one T cell receptor beta chain. The data belong to a study of blood T cell repertoires in COVID-19. In the study overall: COVID-19 samples from acute and convalescent phases originated in the United States, Italy and Spain. The analysed material was cDNA or gDNA that came from T cells, B-cell-depleted T cells, or PBMCs.

Per the study methods: Cell counts per sample came from amplifying reference gene primers. Some clones are missing from TCRdb's copy, which holds only in-frame ones; the method was immunoSEQ multiplex PCR. That table gives V, J and clone size, and the DNA gave D and trimming. The sample has some 140,000 clones, roughly 88% seen once; the top ten hold 0.6% to 0.7%. CDR3 size: 14 residues. CDR1 and CDR2 from the germline V gene are SGHAT and FQDESV (reference sequence). Trimming stripped 1 base from V and 4 bases from J, with 10 bases between. Seattle's enrolled individuals joined amid active infection and were then monitored longitudinally.

This sequence was found in a man aged 60-69 years with COVID-19, enrolled during active disease. Sequences were obtained from peripheral blood. V gene TRBV11-1 combines with J gene TRBJ1-2, with a tentative D call TRBD1 (6 bases). The CDR3 sequence is CASSLDQGSYGYTF. CDR3 DNA sequence: TGTGCCAGCAGCTTAGATCAGGGGAGCTATGGCTACACCTTC.